One sample yielded the 17 T cell receptor beta chains listed below, sequenced in a study of blood T cell repertoires in COVID-19. Method: immunoSEQ multiplex PCR; TCRdb's copy keeps in-frame clones and lacks some. The profile shows 200,000 to 300,000 clones, about nine tenths of them singletons. Sequenced: PBMCs or T cells enriched from blood (not recorded which). These receptors were collected from a middle-aged woman with acute COVID-19.

This chain joins TRBV12-5 and TRBJ1-5; 8 positions agree with TRBD1. There are 16 residues in the CDR3. Germline CDR1 reads LGHNT; CDR2 reads FRNRAP. With 0 bases clipped from V and 7 bases from J, the junction kept 8 bases outside the gene matches. As DNA, the CDR3 is TGTGCTAGTGGTTTGGTATTAGGACAGGGCGCCCAGCCCCAGCATTTT. Translation: CASGLVLGQGAQPQHF.

The chain uses TRBV19 and TRBJ1-5; a weak D match, TRBD1 (5 bases). The CDR3 runs 15 residues. Trimming shortened V by 3 bases and J by 2 bases, and 11 bases separated the two germline ends. Germline V gene sequence: CDR1 LNHDA, CDR2 SQIVND (reference sequence). The CDR3: CASSMAGHGNQPQHF. CDR3 sequence (DNA): TGTGCCAGTAGTATGGCGGGGCATGGCAATCAGCCCCAGCATTTT.

The genes are TRBV7-8 and TRBJ2-7, with D possibly matching TRBD1 (6 bases). Trimming pared 3 bases from V and 1 base from J, leaving 13 bases between. Germline loops: CDR1 SGHVS, CDR2 FQNEAQ. There are 15 residues in the CDR3. The DNA of the CDR3 is TGTGCCAGCAGCTTGATAGGGACACCTTCCTACGAGCAGTACTTC. Translation gives CASSLIGTPSYEQYF. Filled out from reference TRBV7-8 and TRBJ2-7, the complete variable domain reads GAGVSQSPRYKVAKRGQDVALRCDPISGHVSLFWYQQALGQGPEFLTYFQNEAQLDKSGLPSDRFFAERPEGSVSTLKIQRTQQEDSAVYLCASSLIGTPSYEQYFGPGTRLTVT.

The V gene is TRBV11-2, the J gene TRBJ2-1; D might be TRBD1 (6 bases). Germline CDR1 and CDR2: SGHAT and FQNNGV. V dropped 3 bases and J dropped 15 bases, with 18 bases sitting between them. The CDR3 totals 13 residues. CDR3 sequence (DNA): TGTGCCAGCAGCTTTACGTCGGACCAAGGGGGGTTCTTC. This encodes CASSFTSDQGGFF.

CDR3 sequence reads: CASSTPSLVTVGEQFF. The CDR3 nucleotides read TGTGCCAGCAGTACCCCCTCGTTGGTCACCGTCGGTGAGCAGTTCTTC. This chain joins TRBV27 and TRBJ2-1; the D is unclear. The ends were cut back, 5 bases at V and 9 bases at J, with 23 bases in the middle. The CDR3 loop spans 16 amino acids. Germline-derived CDR1 and CDR2 are MNHEY and SMNVEV (reference sequence).

This chain joins TRBV4-2 and TRBJ1-5, with D tentatively TRBD1 (6 bases). CDR1 is LGHNA, CDR2 YNFKEQ, per germline. Deletions cut 4 bases from V and 6 bases from J, with 13 bases between. CDR3 length: 14 residues. The CDR3 spells CASSRLGGVQPQHF. The CDR3 DNA sequence: TGTGCCAGCAGCCGGTTAGGGGGGGTTCAGCCCCAGCATTTT.

The chain is built from TRBV5-1 and TRBJ1-5; D not certain. The CDR3 sequence is 15 residues long. V shed 0 bases and J shed 2 bases, with 9 bases lying between them. Germline CDR1 SGHRS, CDR2 YFSETQ. The DNA of the CDR3 is TGCGCCAGCAGCTTGGGCGAGGCAGGCAATCAGCCCCAGCATTTT. It yields the protein CASSLGEAGNQPQHF.

J is TRBJ1-1 and V is TRBV18; 10 positions match TRBD1. There are 16 residues in the CDR3. The germline gives CDR1 KGHSH, CDR2 LQKENI. V was clipped by 4 bases and J by 1 base; unmatched bases: 6. CDR3 nucleotide sequence: TGTGCCAGCTCACAAGGGACAGGGGATGGGAACACTGAAGCTTTCTTT. It yields the protein CASSQGTGDGNTEAFF.

The genes are TRBV9 and TRBJ2-1; no firm D call. The CDR3 is 13 residues long. V lost 2 bases and J 8 bases, leaving 11 bases between the germline ends. Germline lookup yields CDR1 SGDLS and CDR2 YYNGEE. CDR3 bases: TGTGCCAGCAGCGTTCGTTTAGTGGATGAGCAGTTCTTC. Amino acids: CASSVRLVDEQFF. Full variable domain (rest looked up from reference TRBV9 and TRBJ2-1): DSGVTQTPKHLITATGQRVTLRCSPRSGDLSVYWYQQSLDQGLQFLIQYYNGEERAKGNILERFSAQQFPDLHSELNLSSLELGDSALYFCASSVRLVDEQFFGPGTRLTVL.

The chain combines TRBV6-1 with TRBJ2-7, with D possibly TRBD1 on 6 matching bases. Trimming shortened V by 5 bases and J by 3 bases, and 8 bases separated the two germline ends. The CDR3 sequence is 12 residues long. Germline values: CDR1 MNHNS, CDR2 SASEGT. The CDR3 nucleotides read TGTGCCAGCAGTCCACAGGGCTACGAGCAGTACGTC. Its protein is CASSPQGYEQYV.

The chain is built from TRBV14 and TRBJ1-4; unclear D gene. V dropped 3 bases and J dropped 10 bases, with 12 bases sitting between them. This CDR3 is built from 13 residues. Looked up from germline, CDR1 is SGHDN and CDR2 is FVKESK. CDR3 amino acids: CASSQLRVGKLFF. The CDR3 DNA reads as TGTGCCAGCAGCCAGTTGAGGGTTGGAAAACTGTTTTTT.

The rearrangement uses TRBV11-2 and TRBJ2-1, with a tentative D call TRBD2 (5 bases). Trimming took off 8 bases at V and 8 bases at J, with 10 bases between the two ends. The CDR3 sequence is 11 residues long. Germline-derived CDR1 and CDR2 are SGHAT and FQNNGV. The CDR3 bases are TGTGCCAGCCTTTTGGAGGATGAGCAGTTCTTC. As protein: CASLLEDEQFF. Using reference TRBV11-2 and TRBJ2-1 for the parts outside the CDR3, the full variable domain is EAGVAQSPRYKIIEKRQSVAFWCNPISGHATLYWYQQILGQGPKLLIQFQNNGVVDDSQLPKDRFSAERLKGVDSTLKIQPAKLEDSAVYLCASLLEDEQFFGPGTRLTVL.

The chain employs TRBV5-1 and TRBJ2-2; D is possibly TRBD2 (5 bases). V was pared by 3 bases and J by 7 bases, with 16 bases between. CDR1 SGHRS and CDR2 YFSETQ come from the germline V gene. The CDR3 spans 15 residues. CDR3 amino acids: CASSSTRGVDGELFF. DNA for the CDR3: TGCGCCAGCAGCTCCACTAGAGGCGTAGACGGGGAGCTGTTTTTT.

V and J are TRBV6-5 and TRBJ2-3; no clear D. This CDR3 has 14 amino acids. V lost 4 bases, J lost 5 bases, and 13 bases lay in between. Germline V CDR1 and CDR2: MNHEY, SVGAGI. The CDR3: CASSFLNLGDTQYF. The CDR3 DNA sequence: TGTGCCAGCAGTTTCCTAAATCTTGGAGATACGCAGTATTTT.

The chain uses TRBV19 and TRBJ1-1; no clear D gene. V lost 7 bases, J lost 4 bases, and 16 bases lay in between. Germline lookup yields CDR1 LNHDA and CDR2 SQIVND (reference sequence). This CDR3 has 14 residues. CDR3 in amino acids: CASTGSVGSTEAFF. DNA for the CDR3: TGTGCCAGTACCGGGTCGGTGGGGAGCACTGAAGCTTTCTTT.

The gene calls are TRBV2 and TRBJ1-5; D is undetermined. The CDR3 runs to 15 residues. The V gene's germline CDR1 is SNHLY and CDR2 FYNNEI. V lost 3 bases to trimming and J lost 0 bases, with 9 bases between them. The CDR3 nucleotides are TGTGCCAGCAGTGATCCCCAGTATAGCAATCAGCCCCAGCATTTT. Translation: CASSDPQYSNQPQHF.

This chain joins TRBV3-1 (or the pseudogene TRBV3-2) and TRBJ2-1, with TRBD2 matching over 12 bases. With 1 base clipped from V and 6 bases from J, the junction kept 7 bases outside the gene matches. The CDR3 loop spans 17 amino acids. Germline V gene lookup returns CDR1 LGHDT and CDR2 YNNKEL (reference sequence). The CDR3 sequence: CASSQASGRALANEQFF. The DNA of the CDR3 is TGTGCCAGCAGCCAAGCTAGCGGGAGGGCCCTAGCCAATGAGCAGTTCTTC.